The rows below give T cell receptor beta chains drawn from one sample of a study of T cells in Graves' hyperthyroidism and ophthalmopathy. One entry per CDR3 protein results from TCRdb running MiXCR on the multiplex PCR reads. The data show approximately 700,000 distinct CDR3 sequences, about 17% seen once. Sample: blood. All receptors come from a man younger than 35 with Graves' hyperthyroidism. Each CDR3 is given with its conserved first and last residue. A D gene is named only where the DNA matches it firmly. The size of a clone is reported for some rows only, either as once, few or many, or as a class for expanded clones.

clone_size,d_call,v_call,j_call,cdr3_nt,cdr3_aa
many,TRBD1,TRBV28,TRBJ1-3,TGTGCCAGCAGTCGGGACAGCTACTCTGGAAACACCATATATTTT,CASSRDSYSGNTIYF
-,TRBD2,TRBV6-2/TRBV6-3,TRBJ2-1,TGTGCCAGCAGTCCAAGACTAGCGGGAGTACATGAGCAGTTCTTC,CASSPRLAGVHEQFF
-,-,TRBV28,TRBJ2-1,TGTGCCAGCAGTCCCCCCTTTGTGGCGGCCTACAATGAGCAGTTCTTC,CASSPPFVAAYNEQFF
few,-,TRBV4-1,TRBJ2-7,TGCGCCAGCAGCCCCTCGGCAGGGGTCCCCTACGAGCAGTACTTC,CASSPSAGVPYEQYF
many,-,TRBV20-1,TRBJ2-1,TGCAGTGGGGGGAGCTCCTACAATGAGCAGTTCTTC,CSGGSSYNEQFF
-,TRBD1,TRBV6-2/TRBV6-3,TRBJ1-5,TGTGCCAGCAGTCCATTTCCGGGACAGGGACTTGGGGATCAGCCCCAGCATTTT,CASSPFPGQGLGDQPQHF
-,-,TRBV18,TRBJ2-1,TGTGCCAGCTCATCCCGGGACGGGCAAGCCTCCTACAATGAGCAGTTCTTC,CASSSRDGQASYNEQFF
many,TRBD1,TRBV9,TRBJ1-2,TGTGCCAGCAGCACCGGACAGGGGGCGAGATATGGCTACACCTTC,CASSTGQGARYGYTF
-,-,TRBV7-2,TRBJ2-1,TGTGCCAGCAGCTTGATGAAAGAGAGCAGTGAGCAGTTCTTC,CASSLMKESSEQFF
many,TRBD1,TRBV6-1,TRBJ2-7,TGTGCCAGCATTGAGGGACAGGCCATCTACGAGCAGTACTTC,CASIEGQAIYEQYF
-,-,TRBV20-1,TRBJ2-1,TGCAGTGCAACCTCCGCGGGTGCCCCTTACAATGAGCAGTTCTTC,CSATSAGAPYNEQFF
few,-,TRBV7-3,TRBJ1-5,TGTGCCAGCAGCTTGGGGGAGCATCAGCCCCAGCATTTT,CASSLGEHQPQHF
once,TRBD1,TRBV11-3,TRBJ2-3,TGTGCCAGCAGCTGGACAGGTCCCACCAATACGCAGTATTTT,CASSWTGPTNTQYF
many,-,TRBV11-3,TRBJ2-3,TGTGCCAGCAGCCTAGGCGAGCTAAGCACAGATACGCAGTATTTT,CASSLGELSTDTQYF
-,-,TRBV30,TRBJ2-1,TGTGCCTGGAGGGGGCCAATTTCTGGTGAGCAGTTCTTC,CAWRGPISGEQFF